This T cell receptor (beta chain) was captured in a study of T cell repertoires in cytomegalovirus infection (dated by TCRdb to the late 2010s). In the study overall: Donor HLA type was relevant to the analysis, as public TCR beta signatures indicated carriage of CMV infection together with the matching HLA type. Beyond this particular receptor, the publication reports: Carriers of CMV infection plus the relevant HLA type were discriminated by the cumulative frequency of public TCR beta family members in the study cohort and in an independent roughly 350-donor cohort. The ex vivo response was dominated by HLA-C-restricted CMV-specific TCR beta clonotypes, which also provided the single most frequent clonotype in two of eight donors.

The CDR3 measures 17 amino acids from cysteine to phenylalanine. Only the CDR3 DNA is retained, 51 bases long and in frame from the first base. The germline V gene (reference sequence) gives CDR1 as DFQATT and CDR2 as SNEGSKA. Germline trimming amounts to 1 base on V and 4 bases on J, with 13 as the count of junction bases outside the gene matches. TCRdb records Illumina HiSeq 1500 as the sequencer. The public reads were reprocessed in TCRdb via fastp at Q25 and MiXCR, keeping in-frame beta chains. All rows with the same CDR3 protein become a single entry with the most common DNA and genes. This sample holds roughly 77,000 distinct CDR3 sequences; 4% were observed only once. Clones ranked in the top ten supply roughly a fifth of the sample. This clonotype appeared many times. Its target antigen remains unknown. No much larger clone exists at a distance of one base, and base qualities are not known.

This sequence was found in a human donor in good health (CMV status not recorded). Some clones in this sample may be carry-over from other donors' samples. Sequencing was performed on PBMCs. The sequence joins TRBV20-1 to TRBJ2-7, and TRBD2 matches 10 of the central bases. The sequenced DNA: TGCAGTGCTAGAGGTGTGGGGCCGGGACTAGCGACTTACGAGCAGTACTTC. This encodes CSARGVGPGLATYEQYF.